This T cell receptor beta chain derives from a study of cytomegalovirus exposure and HLA in healthy donors. This clone was counted a single time. The antigen remains undetermined. Germline trimming cut 3 bases from V and 0 bases from J; bases unmatched to any gene: 10. This CDR3 comprises 19 residues. Germline CDR1 is SGHRS and CDR2 is YFSETQ. Findings of the study overall: It was reportedly the case that the classifier diagnosed cytomegalovirus status with high specificity and sensitivity. Among the CMV-associated chains, three were confirmed in vitro as specific for CMV antigens. Within the 120 validation repertoires, first-cohort TCR clusters tended to co-occur, according to a later analysis. The study designated some 180 TCR beta chains cytomegalovirus-associated.

The assay was immunoSEQ multiplex PCR, and TCRdb's table has in-frame clones only and misses some. Of 55,000 to 75,000 clones in the sample, 90% to 96% were seen once. Sequencing used PBMCs. The V and J genes are TRBV5-1 and TRBJ2-6, with 9 bases identical to TRBD1. This receptor was identified in a woman under 30 in good health and CMV-seronegative. CDR3 in amino acids: CASSSPPGQGNSGANVLTF. The CDR3 DNA is TGCGCCAGCAGCTCACCCCCGGGACAGGGCAACTCTGGGGCCAACGTCCTGACTTTC.